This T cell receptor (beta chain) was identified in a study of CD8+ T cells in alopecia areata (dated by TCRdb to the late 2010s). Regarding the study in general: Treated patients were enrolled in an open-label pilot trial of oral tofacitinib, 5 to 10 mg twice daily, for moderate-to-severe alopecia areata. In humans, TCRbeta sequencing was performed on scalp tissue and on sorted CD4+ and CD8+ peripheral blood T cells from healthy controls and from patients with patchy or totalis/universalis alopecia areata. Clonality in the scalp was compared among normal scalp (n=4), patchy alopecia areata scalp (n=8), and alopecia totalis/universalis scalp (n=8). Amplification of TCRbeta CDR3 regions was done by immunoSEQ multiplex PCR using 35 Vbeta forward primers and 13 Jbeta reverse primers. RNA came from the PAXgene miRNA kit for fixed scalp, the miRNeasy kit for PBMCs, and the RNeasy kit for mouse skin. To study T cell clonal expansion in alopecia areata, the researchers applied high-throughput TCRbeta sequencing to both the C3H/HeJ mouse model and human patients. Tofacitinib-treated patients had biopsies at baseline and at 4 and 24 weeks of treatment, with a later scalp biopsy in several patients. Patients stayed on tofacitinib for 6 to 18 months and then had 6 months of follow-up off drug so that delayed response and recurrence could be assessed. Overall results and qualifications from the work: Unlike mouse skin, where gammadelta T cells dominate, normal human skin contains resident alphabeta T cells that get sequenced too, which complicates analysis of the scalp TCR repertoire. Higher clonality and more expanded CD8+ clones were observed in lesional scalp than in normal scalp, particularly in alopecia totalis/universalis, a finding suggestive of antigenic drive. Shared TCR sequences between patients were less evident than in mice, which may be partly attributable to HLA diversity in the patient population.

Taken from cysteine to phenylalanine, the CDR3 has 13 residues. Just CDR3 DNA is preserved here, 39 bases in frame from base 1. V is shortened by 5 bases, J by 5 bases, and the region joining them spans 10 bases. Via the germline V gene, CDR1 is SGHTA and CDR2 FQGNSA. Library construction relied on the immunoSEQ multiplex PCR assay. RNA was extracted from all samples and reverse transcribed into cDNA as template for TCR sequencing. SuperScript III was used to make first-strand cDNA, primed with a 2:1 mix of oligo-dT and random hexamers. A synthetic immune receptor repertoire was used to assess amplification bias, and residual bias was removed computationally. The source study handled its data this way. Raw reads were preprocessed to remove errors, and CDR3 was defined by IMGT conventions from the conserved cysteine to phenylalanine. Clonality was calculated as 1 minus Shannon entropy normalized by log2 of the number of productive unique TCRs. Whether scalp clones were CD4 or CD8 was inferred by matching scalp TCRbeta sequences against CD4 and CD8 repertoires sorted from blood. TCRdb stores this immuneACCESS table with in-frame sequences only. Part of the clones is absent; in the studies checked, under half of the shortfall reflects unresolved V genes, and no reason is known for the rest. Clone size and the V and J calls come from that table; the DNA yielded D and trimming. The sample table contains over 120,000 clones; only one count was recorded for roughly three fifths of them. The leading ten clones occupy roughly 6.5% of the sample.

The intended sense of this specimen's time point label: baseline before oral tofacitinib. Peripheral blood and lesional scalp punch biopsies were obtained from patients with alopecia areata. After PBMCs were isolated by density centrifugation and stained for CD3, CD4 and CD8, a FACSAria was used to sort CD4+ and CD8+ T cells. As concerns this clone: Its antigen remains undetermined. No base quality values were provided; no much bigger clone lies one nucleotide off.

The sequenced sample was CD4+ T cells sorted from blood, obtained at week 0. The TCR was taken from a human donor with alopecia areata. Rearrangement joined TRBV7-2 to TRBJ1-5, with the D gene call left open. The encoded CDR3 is CASSPRVDQPQHF. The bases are TGTGCCAGCAGCCCTCGGGTTGATCAGCCCCAGCATTTT. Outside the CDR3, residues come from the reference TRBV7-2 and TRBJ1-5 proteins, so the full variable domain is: GAGVSQSPSNKVTEKGKDVELRCDPISGHTALYWYRQSLGQGLEFLIYFQGNSAPDKSGLPSDRFSAERTGGSVSTLTIQRTQQEDSAVYLCASSPRVDQPQHFGDGTRLSIL.